A selection of T cell receptor beta chains follows, all from one sample in a study of CD4+ T cells in melanoma. Here immunoSEQ multiplex PCR was the method, and the copy in TCRdb shows in-frame clones only, minus some. The repertoire holds about 18,000 clones, with approximately 81% as singletons. Sequencing was performed on cells from a culture (not recorded whether cultured in vitro). All receptors derive from a human donor with melanoma. CDR3s include the opening cysteine and the closing phenylalanine or tryptophan. Fields, in order: D gene, V gene, J gene, clone size, CDR3 protein, CDR3 DNA. The D gene is left open where the match is weak. Clone size is not always given. Where it is, it says once, few, many or a class for expanded clones.

D: -; V: TRBV5-6; J: TRBJ2-6; size: -; CDR3: CASSFGGSGANVLTF; DNA: TGTGCCAGCAGCTTCGGCGGCTCTGGGGCCAACGTCCTGACTTTC
D: -; V: TRBV9; J: TRBJ1-2; size: -; CDR3: CASSVDSYYGYTF; DNA: TGTGCCAGCAGCGTGGACAGCTACTATGGCTACACCTTC
D: -; V: TRBV18; J: TRBJ2-7; size: -; CDR3: CASSPSGGAAYEQYF; DNA: TGTGCCAGCTCACCTAGTGGCGGGGCCGCCTACGAGCAGTACTTC
D: TRBD1; V: TRBV2; J: TRBJ1-6; size: -; CDR3: CASGDRGMGSPLHF; DNA: TGTGCCAGCGGGGACAGGGGAATGGGTTCACCCCTCCACTTT
D: TRBD1; V: TRBV27; J: TRBJ2-7; size: -; CDR3: CASSRSGGSPYEQYF; DNA: TGTGCCAGCAGCCGATCAGGGGGATCACCCTACGAGCAGTACTTC
D: -; V: TRBV4-1; J: TRBJ2-7; size: few; CDR3: CASSQVGTGLREQYF; DNA: TGCGCCAGCAGCCAAGTCGGGACGGGATTGAGGGAGCAGTACTTC
D: -; V: TRBV29-1; J: TRBJ2-3; size: -; CDR3: CSVTRGAGRKTDTQYF; DNA: TGCAGCGTGACAAGGGGGGCGGGACGTAAGACAGATACGCAGTATTTT
D: -; V: TRBV13; J: TRBJ2-7; size: -; CDR3: CASSKGTVEYF; DNA: TGTGCCAGCAGCAAAGGGACGGTGGAGTACTTC
D: -; V: TRBV2; J: TRBJ2-1; size: -; CDR3: CASRDQEAINEQFF; DNA: TGTGCCAGCAGGGACCAGGAGGCGATCAATGAGCAGTTCTTC
D: -; V: TRBV5-4; J: TRBJ1-4; size: -; CDR3: CASSFGLNEKLFF; DNA: TGTGCCAGCAGCTTCGGGTTGAATGAAAAACTGTTTTTT
D: -; V: TRBV6-1; J: TRBJ2-1; size: -; CDR3: CASSERLGDDEQFF; DNA: TGTGCCAGCAGTGAACGCCTGGGGGATGATGAGCAGTTCTTC
D: TRBD1; V: TRBV19; J: TRBJ1-5; size: -; CDR3: CASSMERQGDQPQHF; DNA: TGTGCCAGTAGTATGGAAAGACAGGGTGATCAGCCCCAGCATTTT
D: TRBD1; V: TRBV6-5; J: TRBJ1-2; size: -; CDR3: CASRQGSGYTF; DNA: TGTGCCAGCAGACAGGGGAGCGGCTACACCTTC
D: -; V: TRBV27; J: TRBJ2-2; size: -; CDR3: CASSLSGVINGELFF; DNA: TGTGCCAGCAGTTTATCCGGGGTCATAAACGGGGAGCTGTTTTTT
D: TRBD1; V: TRBV30; J: TRBJ1-6; size: -; CDR3: CAWSLMTGTSPLHF; DNA: TGTGCCTGGAGCCTAATGACAGGGACTTCACCCCTCCACTTT
D: -; V: TRBV5-1; J: TRBJ1-4; size: -; CDR3: CASSLGVPRGEKLFF; DNA: TGCGCCAGCAGCTTGGGCGTCCCCAGGGGTGAAAAACTGTTTTTT
D: TRBD1; V: TRBV5-6; J: TRBJ1-2; size: -; CDR3: CASSLWDRAEYGYTF; DNA: TGTGCCAGCAGCTTATGGGACAGGGCCGAATATGGCTACACCTTC
D: TRBD1; V: TRBV5-1; J: TRBJ1-2; size: -; CDR3: CASRTNTGEDGYTF; DNA: TGCGCCAGCAGAACAAACACAGGGGAGGATGGCTACACCTTC
D: -; V: TRBV29-1; J: TRBJ2-2; size: -; CDR3: CSGRTGSTGELFF; DNA: TGCAGCGGGAGAACAGGGTCCACCGGGGAGCTGTTTTTT
D: -; V: TRBV5-6; J: TRBJ1-1; size: -; CDR3: CASSLGPLELTEAFF; DNA: TGTGCCAGCAGCTTGGGTCCCCTCGAGCTTACTGAAGCTTTCTTT
D: TRBD2; V: TRBV7-2; J: TRBJ2-3; size: few; CDR3: CASSPFHEGGADTQYF; DNA: TGTGCCAGCAGCCCCTTCCACGAGGGAGGGGCAGATACGCAGTATTTT
D: TRBD1; V: TRBV4-1; J: TRBJ1-6; size: -; CDR3: CASSPPDRDNSPLHF; DNA: TGCGCCAGCAGCCCCCCAGACAGGGATAATTCACCCCTCCACTTT
D: -; V: TRBV11-3; J: TRBJ2-2; size: -; CDR3: CASSARGNTGELFF; DNA: TGTGCCAGCAGCGCCCGGGGGAACACCGGGGAGCTGTTTTTT
D: -; V: TRBV9; J: TRBJ1-3; size: -; CDR3: CASSPASSGNTIYF; DNA: TGTGCCAGCAGCCCTGCGAGCTCTGGAAACACCATATATTTT
D: -; V: TRBV5-4; J: TRBJ1-2; size: -; CDR3: CASSSRDLTSWGYTF; DNA: TGTGCCAGCAGTTCAAGGGATCTCACCTCGTGGGGCTACACCTTC
D: -; V: TRBV4-1; J: TRBJ2-7; size: -; CDR3: CASSQPTSMVLEQYF; DNA: TGCGCCAGCAGCCAGCCGACCTCGATGGTCTTAGAGCAGTACTTC
D: -; V: TRBV5-1; J: TRBJ2-5; size: -; CDR3: CASSPGKHRAPETQYF; DNA: TGCGCCAGCAGCCCAGGGAAACACAGGGCTCCGGAGACCCAGTACTTC
D: -; V: TRBV30; J: TRBJ1-4; size: -; CDR3: CAWRLALNEKLFF; DNA: TGTGCCTGGAGACTTGCATTGAATGAAAAACTGTTTTTT
D: TRBD1; V: TRBV11-2; J: TRBJ2-1; size: few; CDR3: CASSLRSSTGGTSHNEQFF; DNA: TGTGCCAGCAGCTTAAGGTCGAGTACAGGGGGGACATCTCACAATGAGCAGTTCTTC
D: TRBD1; V: TRBV5-5; J: TRBJ2-1; size: -; CDR3: CASGTGQGAFEQFF; DNA: TGTGCCAGCGGGACGGGACAGGGGGCTTTTGAGCAGTTCTTC
D: TRBD1; V: TRBV18; J: TRBJ1-4; size: -; CDR3: CASSSRGQGEKLFF; DNA: TGTGCCAGCTCATCCAGGGGGCAGGGTGAAAAACTGTTTTTT
D: TRBD1; V: TRBV5-4; J: TRBJ2-3; size: once; CDR3: CASSLGGTVEMSTDTQYF; DNA: TGTGCCAGCAGCTTGGGGGGGACAGTGGAAATGAGCACGGATACGCAGTATTTT
D: TRBD1; V: TRBV5-5; J: TRBJ1-5; size: -; CDR3: CASSLGQGDNQPQHF; DNA: TGTGCCAGCAGCTTGGGACAGGGAGACAATCAGCCCCAGCATTTT
D: -; V: TRBV7-6; J: TRBJ2-1; size: -; CDR3: CASSLGSFGEQFF; DNA: TGTGCCAGCAGCTTAGGGAGCTTTGGTGAGCAGTTCTTC
D: TRBD1; V: TRBV5-1; J: TRBJ1-6; size: -; CDR3: CASSLFPLGQGNSPLHF; DNA: TGCGCCAGCAGCTTGTTCCCCCTAGGACAGGGGAATTCACCCCTCCACTTT
D: -; V: TRBV5-4; J: TRBJ2-5; size: -; CDR3: CASSKGTAEAQYF; DNA: TGTGCCAGCAGCAAAGGGACCGCGGAGGCCCAGTACTTC
D: -; V: TRBV5-6; J: TRBJ2-3; size: -; CDR3: CASNLRTASSTDTQYF; DNA: TGTGCCAGCAACCTCCGGACAGCTTCAAGCACAGATACGCAGTATTTT
D: -; V: TRBV9; J: TRBJ1-1; size: -; CDR3: CASSVAGSGAYLNTEAFF; DNA: TGTGCCAGCAGCGTAGCTGGGAGTGGGGCTTACCTGAACACTGAAGCTTTCTTT
D: TRBD1; V: TRBV18; J: TRBJ2-7; size: -; CDR3: CASSPMTGAYEQYF; DNA: TGTGCCAGCTCACCTATGACAGGGGCCTACGAGCAGTACTTC
D: TRBD1; V: TRBV27; J: TRBJ1-2; size: -; CDR3: CASSQTGGRNYGYTF; DNA: TGTGCCAGCAGCCAAACAGGGGGCCGGAACTATGGCTACACCTTC
D: -; V: TRBV18; J: TRBJ1-1; size: -; CDR3: CASSPDYLAEAFF; DNA: TGTGCCAGCTCACCAGATTATCTCGCTGAAGCTTTCTTT
D: TRBD1; V: TRBV5-1; J: TRBJ1-5; size: -; CDR3: CASSWSGQGDQPQHF; DNA: TGCGCCAGCAGCTGGTCGGGACAGGGTGATCAGCCCCAGCATTTT
D: -; V: TRBV7-3; J: TRBJ2-5; size: -; CDR3: CASSRGIRETQYF; DNA: TGTGCCAGCAGCCGAGGCATACGGGAGACCCAGTACTTC
D: -; V: TRBV14; J: TRBJ1-3; size: once; CDR3: CASSHRSTVSGNTIYF; DNA: TGTGCCAGCAGCCACCGATCGACAGTCTCTGGAAACACCATATATTTT